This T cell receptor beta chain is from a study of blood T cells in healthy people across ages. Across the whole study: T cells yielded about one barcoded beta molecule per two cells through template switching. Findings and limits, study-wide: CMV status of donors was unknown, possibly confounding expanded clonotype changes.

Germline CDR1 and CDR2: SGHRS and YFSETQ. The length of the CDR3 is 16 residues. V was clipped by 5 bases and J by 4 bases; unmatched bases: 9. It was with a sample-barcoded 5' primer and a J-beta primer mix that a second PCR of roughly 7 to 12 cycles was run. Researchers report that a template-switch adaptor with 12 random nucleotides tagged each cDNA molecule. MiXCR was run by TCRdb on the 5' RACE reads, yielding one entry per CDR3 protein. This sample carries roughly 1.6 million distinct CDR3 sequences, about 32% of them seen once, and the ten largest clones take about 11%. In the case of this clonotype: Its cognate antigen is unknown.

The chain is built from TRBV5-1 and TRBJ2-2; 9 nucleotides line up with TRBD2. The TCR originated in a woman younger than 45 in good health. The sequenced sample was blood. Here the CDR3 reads CASSFLVAGATGELFF. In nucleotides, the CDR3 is TGCGCCAGCAGTTTCCTAGTAGCGGGGGCCACCGGGGAGCTGTTTTTT. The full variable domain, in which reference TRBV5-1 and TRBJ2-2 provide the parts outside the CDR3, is KAGVTQTPRYLIKTRGQQVTLSCSPISGHRSVSWYQQTPGQGLQFLFEYFSETQRNKGNFPGRFSGRQFSNSRSEMNVSTLELGDSALYLCASSFLVAGATGELFFGEGSRLTVL.